Listed here is a single T cell receptor beta chain. What it binds is not known. Two-round multiplex PCR, the amplification method, yielded TCR beta CDR3 from genomic DNA. Individual primers that were specific to each TRBV and TRBJ gene served in first-round PCR. TCRdb independently ran MiXCR on the multiplex PCR reads; one entry per CDR3 protein. The sample lists 25,000 to 30,000 distinct CDR3 sequences; roughly two fifths were seen once. This sample was taken from a study of prognosis after radiotherapy for stage I lung cancer. At the level of the study: Stage I non-small cell lung cancer patients were enrolled from early 2018 to January 2019. Concurrent therapy with stereotactic body radiotherapy was given to no patient. Notes on the study in general: Clone counts measured for unique TCRs fell after stereotactic body radiation therapy, median 10,088 versus 6,861.

The germline V gene encodes CDR1 GTSNPN and CDR2 SVGIG (reference sequence). V trimming: 1 base; J trimming: 2 bases; junction bases outside the gene matches: 6. CDR3 size: 15 residues. Without prior chemotherapy, radiotherapy or other malignancies, every patient was node-negative by CT and PET/CT. Sequencing used PBMCs, obtained before or after stereotactic body radiation therapy (not recorded which). This clonotype was sampled from a donor of 50 years or more with non-small cell lung cancer. The rearrangement uses TRBV30 and TRBJ2-7; 9 nucleotides line up with TRBD1. The CDR3 bases are TGTGCCTGGAGTGCCGGGACAGGGTCTACCTACGAGCAGTACTTC. Translation gives CAWSAGTGSTYEQYF.